The clone carrying this TCR beta chain turned up a few times. No antigen is known for it. Germline values: CDR1 SNHLY, CDR2 FYNNEI. The CDR3 is 16 residues long. V was pared by 7 bases and J by 3 bases, with 9 bases of the junction left unmatched. CD4+ T cells that had been cultured provided DNA sequenced with the Oncomine TCR Beta short-read assay. TCRdb called the PCR reads again in MiXCR, with one record for every CDR3 protein. The sample yields several thousand distinct CDR3 sequences, roughly 60% seen once. This sample is part of a study of vaccination and CD4 T cells after COVID-19. Study in general: Post-COVID sampling occurred a median 101 days after diagnosis (range 35 to 161).

The treatment is: approximately 9-day PBMC culture with coronavirus spike peptide pools or control peptides (ViraFEST assay). Sequencing was carried out using CD4+ T cells from blood, cultured in vitro. The TCR originated in a human donor who had recovered from COVID-19. This chain links TRBV2 with TRBJ2-3; 11 bases line up with TRBD2. As DNA, the CDR3 is TGTGCCAGCACTAGCGGGGGGACCTCGAGGACAGATACGCAGTATTTT. As protein: CASTSGGTSRTDTQYF.